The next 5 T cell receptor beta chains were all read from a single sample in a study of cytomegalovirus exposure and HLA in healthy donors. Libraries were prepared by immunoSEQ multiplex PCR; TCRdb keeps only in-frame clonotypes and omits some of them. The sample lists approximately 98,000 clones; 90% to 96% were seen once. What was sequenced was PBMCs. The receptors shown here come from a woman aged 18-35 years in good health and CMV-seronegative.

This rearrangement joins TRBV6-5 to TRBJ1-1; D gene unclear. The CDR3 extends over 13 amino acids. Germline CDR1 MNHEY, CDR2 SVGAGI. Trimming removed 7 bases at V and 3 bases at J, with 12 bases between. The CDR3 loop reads CASTPDRDTEAFF. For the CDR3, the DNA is TGTGCCAGCACCCCCGACCGGGACACTGAAGCTTTCTTT.

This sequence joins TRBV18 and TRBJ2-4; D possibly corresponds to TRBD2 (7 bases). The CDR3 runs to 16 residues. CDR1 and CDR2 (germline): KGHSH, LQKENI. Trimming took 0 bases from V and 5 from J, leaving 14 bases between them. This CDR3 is CASSPPGGRSENIQYF. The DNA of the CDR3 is TGTGCCAGCTCACCACCGGGGGGGCGGTCGGAAAACATTCAGTACTTC. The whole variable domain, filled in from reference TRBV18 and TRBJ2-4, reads NAGVMQNPRHLVRRRGQEARLRCSPMKGHSHVYWYRQLPEEGLKFMVYLQKENIIDESGMPKERFSAEFPKEGPSILRIQQVVRGDSAAYFCASSPPGGRSENIQYFGAGTRLSVL.

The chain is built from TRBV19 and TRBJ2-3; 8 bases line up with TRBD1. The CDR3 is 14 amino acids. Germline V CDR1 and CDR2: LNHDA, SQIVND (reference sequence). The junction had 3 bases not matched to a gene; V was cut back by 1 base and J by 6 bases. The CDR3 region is CASSIGDRKDTQYF. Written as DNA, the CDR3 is TGTGCCAGTAGTATAGGGGACAGGAAGGATACGCAGTATTTT.

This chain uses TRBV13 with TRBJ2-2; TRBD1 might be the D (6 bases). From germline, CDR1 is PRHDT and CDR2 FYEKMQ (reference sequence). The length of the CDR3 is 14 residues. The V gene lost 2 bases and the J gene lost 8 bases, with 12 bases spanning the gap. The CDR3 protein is CASSLSQGPGELFF. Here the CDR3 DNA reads TGTGCCAGCAGCTTAAGTCAGGGGCCAGGGGAGCTGTTTTTT.

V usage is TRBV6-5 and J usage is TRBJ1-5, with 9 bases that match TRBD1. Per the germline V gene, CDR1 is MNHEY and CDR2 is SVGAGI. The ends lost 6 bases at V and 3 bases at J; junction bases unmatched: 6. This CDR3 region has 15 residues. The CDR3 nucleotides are TGTGCCAGCAGGGGGACAGGGAACCACAATCAGCCCCAGCATTTT. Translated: CASRGTGNHNQPQHF.